These T cell receptor beta chains were read from a single sample in a study of cytomegalovirus exposure and HLA in healthy donors. Method: immunoSEQ multiplex PCR; TCRdb's copy keeps in-frame clones and lacks some. The sample shows under 100,000 clones, about 74% of them seen only once. What was sequenced was PBMCs. Receptors originate from a woman in her forties or fifties in good health and CMV-seropositive. CDR3s include the opening cysteine and the closing phenylalanine or tryptophan. The order of the fields is D gene, J gene, clone size, V gene, CDR3 DNA, CDR3 protein. A D gene is named only where the DNA matches it firmly. Part of the rows lack a size; the others show once, few, many or a class for expanded clones.

TRBD1 TRBJ2-7 NA TRBV5-1 TGCGCCACCTCGGACAGGGCGGCTGGGGAGCAGTACTTC CATSDRAAGEQYF
TRBD1 TRBJ1-1 NA TRBV28 TGTGCCAGCAGTTTAGACAGGGTCGAAGCTTTCTTT CASSLDRVEAFF
NA TRBJ2-2 NA TRBV5-1 TGCGCCAGCAGCCCGGGTGTCACCGGGGAGCTGTTTTTT CASSPGVTGELFF
NA TRBJ1-1 few TRBV19 TGTGCCAGTAAACTCCTAGGAGATGGGACTGAAGCTTTCTTT CASKLLGDGTEAFF
NA TRBJ1-1 once TRBV30 TGTGCCTGGAGTGAGTTCATGGGGGGGGACACTGAAGCTTTCTTT CAWSEFMGGDTEAFF
NA TRBJ2-1 many TRBV6-6 TGTGCCAGCAGCGACAATGAGCAGTTCTTC CASSDNEQFF
NA TRBJ1-2 NA TRBV19 TGTGCCAGTAGCCTCCGACAGTATAACTATGGCTACACCTTC CASSLRQYNYGYTF
NA TRBJ2-5 once TRBV20-1 TGCAGTGCTAAACCCCAGGAGACCCAGTACTTC CSAKPQETQYF
NA TRBJ1-6 NA TRBV4-3 TGCGCCAGCAGCTACAGAAATTCACCCCTCCACTTT CASSYRNSPLHF
TRBD2 TRBJ2-2 NA TRBV7-2 TGTGCCAGCAGCCCCTCGCTGACTAGCGGGGGAAACACCGGGGAGCTGTTTTTT CASSPSLTSGGNTGELFF
NA TRBJ1-4 NA TRBV19 TGTGCCAGTCTGGAAATAGGGAGGGGAGACGAAAAACTGTTTTTT CASLEIGRGDEKLFF